Detailed here is one T cell receptor (beta chain). One end of the junction fails to match germline, which may point to a read error. The data belong to a study of blood T cells in healthy people across ages. The CDR3 runs 16 residues. Germline V gives CDR1 LGHNA, CDR2 YSLEER. A second PCR of about 7 to 12 cycles used a sample-barcoded 5' primer and a J-beta primer mix. TCRdb fed the 5' RACE reads into MiXCR, producing one record per CDR3 protein. The table includes fewer than 900,000 distinct CDR3 sequences, roughly 34% detected once. The specimen sequenced was blood. The chain links TRBV4-3 to TRBJ1-2, with a tentative D call TRBD1 (5 bases). The clonotype comes from a man aged 18 to 30 in good health. The CDR3 nucleotides read TGCGCCAACAGCCAAGACCAGGGCGTATCGCCTTATGGCTACACCTTC. This codes for CANSQDQGVSPYGYTF.